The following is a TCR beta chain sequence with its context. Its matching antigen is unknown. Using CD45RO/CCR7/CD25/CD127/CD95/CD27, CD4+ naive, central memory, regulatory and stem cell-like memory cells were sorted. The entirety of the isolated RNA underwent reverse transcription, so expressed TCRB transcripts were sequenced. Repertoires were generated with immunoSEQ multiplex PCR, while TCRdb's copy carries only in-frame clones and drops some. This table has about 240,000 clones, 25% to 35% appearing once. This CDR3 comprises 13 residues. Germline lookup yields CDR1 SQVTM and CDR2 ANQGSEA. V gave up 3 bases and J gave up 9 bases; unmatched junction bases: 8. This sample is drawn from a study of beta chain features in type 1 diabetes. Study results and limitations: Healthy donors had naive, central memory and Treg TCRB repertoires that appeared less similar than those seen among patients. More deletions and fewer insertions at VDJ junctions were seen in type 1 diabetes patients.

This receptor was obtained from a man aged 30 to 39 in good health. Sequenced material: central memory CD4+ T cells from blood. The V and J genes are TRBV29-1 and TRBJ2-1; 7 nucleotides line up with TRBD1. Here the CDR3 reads CSVDEQGIPEQFF. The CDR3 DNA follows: TGCAGCGTTGATGAACAGGGGATCCCTGAGCAGTTCTTC.